This TCR beta chain originates from a study of T cells in Graves' hyperthyroidism and ophthalmopathy. RNA transcripts were the template for amplifying TCR beta CDR3 regions. Initially, a first-round RT-PCR of the TCR CDR3 employed the HTBI primer set. Each CDR3 protein gets one entry after TCRdb re-called the multiplex PCR reads with MiXCR. Of about 740,000 distinct CDR3 sequences in the sample, less than 15% were seen once. This clonotype was observed a handful of times. The antigen remains unidentified. With a duration under 2 months, the hyperthyroidism was newly diagnosed in patients aged 18 to 65. Researchers barred patients who had uncontrolled infection, other autoimmune disease, pregnancy or lactation. Fresh peripheral blood, around 9.3 ml of it, supplied the PBMCs. In germline, CDR1 is SGHRS, CDR2 YFSETQ. The CDR3 sequence is 14 residues long. V was cut by 4 bases and J by 2 bases, with 11 bases left in between.

Whole-study results and caveats: Classification by a 13 V-J model distinguished ophthalmopathy from stable hyperthyroidism.

This clonotype was sampled from a woman under 30 with Graves' hyperthyroidism. Sequencing used blood. The J gene is TRBJ2-3, the V gene TRBV5-1, with unresolved D. CDR3 in amino acids: CASSAGLNTDTQYF. DNA for the CDR3: TGCGCCAGCAGCGCCGGCCTTAACACAGATACGCAGTATTTT.